Shown below are 9 T cell receptor beta chains from a single sample sequenced in a study of beta chain features in type 1 diabetes. The investigators reverse transcribed all of the isolated RNA, so they sequenced expressed TCRB transcripts. The method was immunoSEQ multiplex PCR; TCRdb's version includes in-frame clones alone and lacks a portion of them. The sample lists approximately 150,000 clones; less than 9.5% were seen once. Sequenced: central memory CD4+ T cells from blood. These receptors all stem from a woman under 30 in good health.

The V and J genes are TRBV19 and TRBJ2-3, with a weak D call TRBD2 (5 bases). Germline CDR1 is LNHDA and CDR2 is SQIVND (reference sequence). The CDR3 consists of 13 residues. Trimming shortened V by 4 bases and J by 1 base, and 6 bases separated the two germline ends. Here the CDR3 DNA reads TGTGCCAGTAGTAAGGAGGGCACAGATACGCAGTATTTT. Its protein is CASSKEGTDTQYF. Variable domain in full (rest from reference TRBV19 and TRBJ2-3): DGGITQSPKYLFRKEGQNVTLSCEQNLNHDAMYWYRQDPGQGLRLIYYSQIVNDFQKGDIAEGYSVSREKKESFPLTVTSAQKNPTAFYLCASSKEGTDTQYFGPGTRLTVL.

With regard to this clone: Additional DNA sequences in this sample encode the identical CDR3. The chain joins TRBV5-6 to TRBJ1-2, with D perhaps matching TRBD1 (6 bases). CDR3 length equals 13 residues. The V end was cut by 4 bases, the J end by 2 bases, with 9 bases between. Germline V gene sequence: CDR1 SGHDT, CDR2 YYEEEE. CDR3 amino acids: CASSRDINYGYTF. CDR3 bases: TGTGCCAGCAGCAGGGACATAAACTATGGCTACACCTTC.

This clone was seen only a few times. The V gene is TRBV7-9, the J gene TRBJ1-6; 7 nucleotides line up with TRBD1. Germline V gene sequence: CDR1 SEHNR, CDR2 FQNEAQ (reference sequence). Losses at the gene ends were 4 bases for V and 10 bases for J; bases not matched to a gene: 7. The CDR3 runs 14 residues. The CDR3 DNA is TGTGCCAGCAGCTACGACAGGGCTGGATCACCCCTCCACTTT. As protein: CASSYDRAGSPLHF.

This clone was seen only a few times. The chain employs TRBV7-2 and TRBJ2-7; 7 positions match TRBD2. V lost 3 bases, J lost 2 bases, and 13 bases stayed unmatched. Germline lookup yields CDR1 SGHTA and CDR2 FQGNSA. CDR3 length: 17 residues. The CDR3 reads CASSFSGGGLNTYEQYF. Written as DNA, the CDR3 is TGTGCCAGCAGCTTCTCGGGAGGAGGACTAAATACCTACGAGCAGTACTTC.

This clone has more than one count but fewer than ten. The genes are TRBV29-1 and TRBJ2-2, with 8 bases identical to TRBD2. The CDR3 loop spans 14 amino acids. Germline trimming cut 7 bases from V and 2 bases from J; bases unmatched to any gene: 6. CDR1 and CDR2 (germline): SQVTM, ANQGSEA. The chain's CDR3 is CSARGRLNTGELFF. The CDR3 DNA is TGCAGCGCGCGCGGGAGGCTCAACACCGGGGAGCTGTTTTTT.

This clone was counted once. The chain is built from TRBV27 and TRBJ1-3; no definite D call. Germline assignment: CDR1 MNHEY and CDR2 SMNVEV (reference sequence). Deletions cut 7 bases from V and 4 bases from J, with 11 bases between. The CDR3 consists of 13 residues. The CDR3 DNA follows: TGTGCCAGCAAGGAGATGGAGGGAAACACCATATATTTT. Protein: CASKEMEGNTIYF.

CDR3 DNA sequence: TGCGCCAGCAGCTTGGCCGGAGGTAGCGGGGTCAATGAGCAGTTCTTC. Protein sequence: CASSLAGGSGVNEQFF. V and J are TRBV5-1 and TRBJ2-1; 8 bases match TRBD2. This CDR3 has 16 residues. Germline-derived CDR1 and CDR2 are SGHRS and YFSETQ. The ends lost 0 bases at V and 6 bases at J; junction bases unmatched: 8.

This clone was observed a handful of times. V and J are TRBV2 and TRBJ1-2, with TRBD1 matching 8 bases. This CDR3 contains 14 residues. After removal of 6 bases from V and 4 bases from J, the junction contained 7 bases not matched to a gene. Germline V gene data show CDR1 as SNHLY and CDR2 as FYNNEI. CDR3 nucleotides: TGTGCCAGCAGGACAGGGGAGCGCGGCTATGGCTACACCTTC. Translating gives CASRTGERGYGYTF.

This clone appeared a few times. V usage is TRBV14 and J usage is TRBJ2-3; 7 bases are a match to TRBD2. J was trimmed by 4 bases and V by 4 bases; bases with no gene match: 2. This CDR3 region has 13 residues. Germline V gives CDR1 SGHDN, CDR2 FVKESK. CDR3 protein: CASSPRGADTQYF. The CDR3 nucleotides read TGTGCCAGCAGCCCACGGGGGGCAGATACGCAGTATTTT. Based on the CDR3 plus reference TRBV14 and TRBJ2-3, the full variable domain is EAGVTQFPSHSVIEKGQTVTLRCDPISGHDNLYWYRRVMGKEIKFLLHFVKESKQDESGMPNNRFLAERTGGTYSTLKVQPAELEDSGVYFCASSPRGADTQYFGPGTRLTVL.